Below are 12 T cell receptor beta chains sequenced from a single sample in a study of regulatory T cells in long-lasting Graves disease. Combining iRepertoire HTBI primers with Arm-PCR of CDR3 regions, the authors built TCR beta libraries. TCRdb called the multiplex PCR reads again in MiXCR, with one record for every CDR3 protein. The sample holds around 400,000 distinct CDR3 sequences; about 12% are singletons and the top ten take approximately 20%. Documented time point: newly diagnosed GD, antithyroid drugs for less than 3 months. RNA isolated from PBMCs was used to make the TCR library. Another study also made use of these data, one on T cells in Graves' hyperthyroidism and ophthalmopathy.

The sequencing here drew on peripheral blood mononuclear cells (PBMCs), taken at new diagnosis, from a patient treated with antithyroid drugs. All receptors come from a woman under 30 with Graves disease.

In this sample, this clonotype turned up many times. The chain is built from TRBV27 and TRBJ2-3, with TRBD1 as a possible D gene (5 bases). CDR1 MNHEY and CDR2 SMNVEV come from the germline V gene (reference sequence). The CDR3 sequence is 15 residues long. V was trimmed by 5 bases and J by 1 base, leaving 13 bases between them. CDR3 amino acids: CASSKGSLGTDTQYF. The CDR3 DNA reads as TGTGCCAGCAGTAAGGGGTCTCTCGGCACAGATACGCAGTATTTT.

This clonotype was seen repeatedly, ten times or more. V is TRBV7-3 and J is TRBJ2-3, with 10 bases aligning to TRBD1. The CDR3 is 14 amino acids. Germline CDR1 SGHTA, CDR2 FQGTGA. The junction had 2 bases not matched to a gene; V was cut back by 3 bases and J by 5 bases. The CDR3 DNA reads as TGTGCCAGCAGCTTGGGGACAGGGGAAGATACGCAGTATTTT. Its translation is CASSLGTGEDTQYF.

This clonotype was detected only a few times. J is TRBJ2-1 and V is TRBV20-1, with a weak D call TRBD2 (6 bases). V was pared by 7 bases and J by 4 bases, with 17 bases between. The CDR3 loop spans 14 amino acids. The V gene's germline CDR1 is DFQATT and CDR2 SNEGSKA (reference sequence). The CDR3 bases are TGCAGTGGTCCAGTGGGGGGAAATTACAATGAGCAGTTCTTC. Its protein product is CSGPVGGNYNEQFF.

This sequence joins TRBV6-1 and TRBJ1-1; D unclear. The CDR3 spans 14 residues. The V end lost 2 bases, the J end lost 2 bases, and 9 bases lay between the germline ends. The germline V gene encodes CDR1 MNHNS and CDR2 SASEGT. CDR3 residues: CASSETRINTEAFF. The CDR3 DNA is TGTGCCAGCAGTGAAACCAGGATCAACACTGAAGCTTTCTTT.

This clonotype was seen at least ten times. J is TRBJ2-1 and V is TRBV7-2, with TRBD2 matching over 8 bases. Germline CDR1 SGHTA, CDR2 FQGNSA. The CDR3 spans 12 residues. The J segment lost 13 bases and the V segment lost 5 bases, leaving 7 bases of the junction unmatched. CDR3 region: CASSDGLASQFF. The CDR3 bases are TGTGCCAGCAGCGACGGACTAGCCTCTCAGTTCTTC.

This chain joins TRBV20-1 and TRBJ1-2, with a possible D match to TRBD1 (5 bases). V lost 0 bases, J lost 6 bases, and 17 bases lay in between. The CDR3 length is 15 residues. The germline V gene has CDR1 DFQATT and CDR2 SNEGSKA (reference sequence). The CDR3 reads CSARDPWGETHGYTF. CDR3 coding DNA: TGCAGTGCTAGAGACCCCTGGGGGGAAACGCATGGCTACACCTTC.

This chain uses TRBV12-5 with TRBJ1-5; D is undetermined. V shed 1 base and J shed 3 bases, with 4 bases lying between them. Germline V gene sequence: CDR1 LGHNT, CDR2 FRNRAP. This CDR3 has 13 residues. The CDR3 DNA reads as TGTGCTAGTGGTTTGGGGGTCAATCAGCCCCAGCATTTT. This encodes CASGLGVNQPQHF.

The sample holds many counts of this clonotype. CDR3 DNA sequence: TGTGCCAGCAGCTTAGAGGGGTTGGAGGCCGGAGGGGAGCAGTACTTC. It codes for CASSLEGLEAGGEQYF. This chain uses TRBV7-8 with TRBJ2-7; possibly TRBD2 for D (6 bases). The V end lost 1 base, the J end lost 7 bases, and 20 bases lay between the germline ends. This CDR3 region has 16 residues. Germline V gene lookup returns CDR1 SGHVS and CDR2 FQNEAQ.

This clonotype was seen ten or more times. This CDR3 is CASSPGRDSSSYNEQFF. Written as DNA, the CDR3 is TGTGCCAGCAGTCCTGGCCGGGACTCGAGCTCCTACAATGAGCAGTTCTTC. This rearrangement joins TRBV12-3 or TRBV12-4 to TRBJ2-1; the D gene is possibly TRBD2 (6 bases). Deletions cut 5 bases from V and 0 bases from J, with 17 bases between. The CDR3 has 17 residues.

This clonotype showed up many times. This chain links TRBV7-2 with TRBJ2-1; perhaps TRBD2 as D (6 bases). This CDR3 is built from 14 residues. With 5 bases removed from V and 9 bases from J, the gap between germline ends came to 17 bases. The germline V gene encodes CDR1 SGHTA and CDR2 FQGNSA. CDR3: CASSLGALATEQFF. The CDR3 DNA sequence: TGTGCCAGCAGCCTAGGAGCCCTAGCGACTGAGCAGTTCTTC.

As regards this clonotype: With a far larger clone one base away, a read error is the likely cause. The chain couples TRBV10-3 to TRBJ1-1; D may be TRBD1 (5 bases). CDR1 ENHRY and CDR2 SYGVKD come from the germline V gene. This CDR3 contains 22 residues. CDR3 DNA sequence: TGTGCCAGCAGTGAAGAAAAGTGGTACAGGTCGGCACCTTTCGGGATGAACACTGTAGCTTTCTTT. It encodes CASSEEKWYRSAPFGMNTVAFF.

The chain recombines TRBV14 with TRBJ2-1; D is tentatively TRBD1 or TRBD2 (5 bases each). The CDR3 runs to 13 residues. Between the trimmed V and J ends, which lost 8 bases and 3 bases, there was a span of 11 bases. CDR1 and CDR2 (germline): SGHDN, FVKESK. The CDR3 reads CASGTTFYNEQFF. CDR3 sequence (DNA): TGTGCCAGCGGGACCACCTTCTACAATGAGCAGTTCTTC.